This is a list of T cell receptor beta chains from one sample in a study of STAT5B mutations in CD4+ large granular lymphocyte leukemia. Profiled with immunoSEQ multiplex PCR; TCRdb holds only in-frame clones, not every one. The sample carries some 41,000 clones, roughly 80% recorded once. The sample consisted of CD4+ T cells from blood buffy coats. The receptors come from a human donor in good health. The CDR3 runs from the conserved cysteine through the conserved F or W. The order of the fields is J gene, clone size, V gene, CDR3 length, D gene, CDR3 DNA, CDR3 protein. D genes are given only for firm matches. Size tells how often a clone was seen (once, few, many) or the class of an expanded clone, and some rows leave it out.

J gene: TRBJ2-5
clone size: NA
V gene: TRBV5-1
CDR3 length: 14
D gene: NA
CDR3 DNA: TGCGCCAGCAGCTTGGTAGATGGCGGAGAGACCCAGTACTTC
CDR3 protein: CASSLVDGGETQYF

J gene: TRBJ2-3
clone size: NA
V gene: TRBV2
CDR3 length: 16
D gene: NA
CDR3 DNA: TGTGCCAGCAGTACCGCAACGGGAGTTCGCACAGATACGCAGTATTTT
CDR3 protein: CASSTATGVRTDTQYF

J gene: TRBJ2-7
clone size: NA
V gene: TRBV14
CDR3 length: 13
D gene: NA
CDR3 DNA: TGTGCCAGCAGAAACAGGGGGGGCTACGAGCAGTACTTC
CDR3 protein: CASRNRGGYEQYF

J gene: TRBJ2-5
clone size: NA
V gene: TRBV7-2
CDR3 length: 16
D gene: TRBD2
CDR3 DNA: TGTGCCAGCAGCTCTATAGGGACTAGCGGGCAATCGACCCAGTACTTC
CDR3 protein: CASSSIGTSGQSTQYF

J gene: TRBJ2-1
clone size: NA
V gene: TRBV2
CDR3 length: 13
D gene: TRBD2
CDR3 DNA: TGTGCCAGCATAAGACTAGCGGGGAGGGAGCAGTTCTTC
CDR3 protein: CASIRLAGREQFF

J gene: TRBJ2-7
clone size: NA
V gene: TRBV29-1
CDR3 length: 13
D gene: TRBD2
CDR3 DNA: TGCAGCGTTGAATCTAGCGGCCCTCGTGTTCTGTACTTC
CDR3 protein: CSVESSGPRVLYF

J gene: TRBJ2-7
clone size: NA
V gene: TRBV4-3
CDR3 length: 14
D gene: NA
CDR3 DNA: TGCGCCAGCAGCCAAGACAGGGGAACCTACGAGCAGTACTTC
CDR3 protein: CASSQDRGTYEQYF

J gene: TRBJ1-2
clone size: NA
V gene: TRBV27
CDR3 length: 13
D gene: TRBD1
CDR3 DNA: TGTGCCAGCAGTTTCGGGACAGGGGGTGGCTACACCTTC
CDR3 protein: CASSFGTGGGYTF

J gene: TRBJ2-3
clone size: NA
V gene: TRBV7-3
CDR3 length: 17
D gene: TRBD2
CDR3 DNA: TGTGCCAGCAGCTTAACGGGGACGGGGGGTCGGGCAGATACGCAGTATTTT
CDR3 protein: CASSLTGTGGRADTQYF

J gene: TRBJ2-2
clone size: NA
V gene: TRBV5-6
CDR3 length: 17
D gene: NA
CDR3 DNA: TGTGCCAGCAGCCAACTTAAGGGCGCCGGGGACACCGGGGAGCTGTTTTTT
CDR3 protein: CASSQLKGAGDTGELFF

J gene: TRBJ2-2
clone size: NA
V gene: TRBV28
CDR3 length: 14
D gene: TRBD2
CDR3 DNA: TGTGCCAGCAGTTGGGGGGGGTTAACCGGGGAGCTGTTTTTT
CDR3 protein: CASSWGGLTGELFF

J gene: TRBJ2-2
clone size: NA
V gene: TRBV5-1
CDR3 length: 17
D gene: TRBD2
CDR3 DNA: TGCGCCAGCAGCTCCAATAGCGGGGGGCCCCAGACCGGGGAGCTGTTTTTT
CDR3 protein: CASSSNSGGPQTGELFF

J gene: TRBJ1-5
clone size: NA
V gene: TRBV6-1
CDR3 length: 14
D gene: NA
CDR3 DNA: TGTGCCAGCAGTGACCCCGGCCCCAATCAGCCCCAGCATTTT
CDR3 protein: CASSDPGPNQPQHF

J gene: TRBJ1-1
clone size: NA
V gene: TRBV5-1
CDR3 length: 16
D gene: NA
CDR3 DNA: TGCGCCAGCAGCTCTTGGGGGGCACCAGGTGGAAGTGAAGCTTTCTTT
CDR3 protein: CASSSWGAPGGSEAFF

J gene: TRBJ2-1
clone size: NA
V gene: TRBV4-2
CDR3 length: 18
D gene: TRBD2
CDR3 DNA: TGTGCCAGCAGCCAAGTAGGGACTAGCGGGAGCAAAAGGAATGAGCAGTTCTTC
CDR3 protein: CASSQVGTSGSKRNEQFF

J gene: TRBJ2-7
clone size: NA
V gene: TRBV28
CDR3 length: 15
D gene: TRBD1
CDR3 DNA: TGTGCCAGCAGATATACAGGGGGCAACTCCTACGAGCAGTACTTC
CDR3 protein: CASRYTGGNSYEQYF

J gene: TRBJ2-3
clone size: once
V gene: TRBV11-1
CDR3 length: 13
D gene: NA
CDR3 DNA: TGTGCCAGCAGCGGGGGACGAGCAGATACGCAGTATTTT
CDR3 protein: CASSGGRADTQYF

J gene: TRBJ1-4
clone size: NA
V gene: TRBV7-2
CDR3 length: 13
D gene: NA
CDR3 DNA: TGTGCCAGCAGCTTAGGGGGTAATGAAAAACTGTTTTTT
CDR3 protein: CASSLGGNEKLFF

J gene: TRBJ2-7
clone size: NA
V gene: TRBV28
CDR3 length: 14
D gene: NA
CDR3 DNA: TGTGCCAGCAGTTTAGCAGGGAAAAATATTGGGCAGTACTTC
CDR3 protein: CASSLAGKNIGQYF